A selection of T cell receptor beta chains follows, all from one sample in a study of blood T cells in healthy people across ages. TCRdb passed the 5' RACE reads through MiXCR, listing each CDR3 protein once. The sample holds 1.8 million or so distinct CDR3 sequences, about two fifths seen once. Sequencing input: blood. These TCRs come from a human donor in good health. Each CDR3 is given with its conserved first and last residue. The D gene is left open where the match is weak. Some rows have no size entry. The others give once, few or many, or a class for an expanded clone.

TRBJ1-1	TRBV18	.	14	TRBD1	TGTGCCAGCTCAGCCGAGGGACAGGGGACTGAAGCTTTCTTT	CASSAEGQGTEAFF
TRBJ2-7	TRBV18	.	14	.	TGTGCCAGCTCACCAAGACAGTCACGCTACGAGCAGTACTTC	CASSPRQSRYEQYF
TRBJ2-1	TRBV29-1	few	13	.	TGCAGCGTTCGGGGTCGTCTCTCCAATGAGCAGTTCTTC	CSVRGRLSNEQFF
TRBJ1-3	TRBV7-2	.	16	TRBD1	TGTGCCAGCAGCCCTAGGGGACAGGGCTCTGGAAACACCATATATTTT	CASSPRGQGSGNTIYF
TRBJ2-3	TRBV5-5	few	15	TRBD1	TGTGCCAGCAGCGTTACAGGGGGCCGGACAGATACGCAGTATTTT	CASSVTGGRTDTQYF
TRBJ2-7	TRBV5-1	few	16	.	TGCGCCAGCAGCGCTGTCCCTAGGGAAAGCTCCTACGAGCAGTACTTC	CASSAVPRESSYEQYF
TRBJ2-3	TRBV20-1	few	12	.	TGCAGTGCAGGGTACCGCACAGATACGCAGTATTTT	CSAGYRTDTQYF
TRBJ2-1	TRBV5-1	few	17	TRBD1	TGCGCCAGCAGCCTGGGGCTCGGGACAGGTTACTACAATGAGCAGTTCTTC	CASSLGLGTGYYNEQFF
TRBJ1-4	TRBV28	.	14	TRBD1	TGTGCCAGCAGGGATACAGGGGGCTGGGATAAACTGTTTTTT	CASRDTGGWDKLFF
TRBJ1-2	TRBV29-1	.	12	.	TGCAGCGTTGTCAGCTACCTGGACGGCTACACCTTC	CSVVSYLDGYTF
TRBJ1-1	TRBV7-9	once	14	.	TGTGCCAGCAGCCACGGGACTCCGAACACTGAAGCTTTCTTT	CASSHGTPNTEAFF
TRBJ1-6	TRBV12-3/TRBV12-4	.	13	.	TGTGCCACCCGACCGGGGCAAAGGTCACCCCTCCACTTT	CATRPGQRSPLHF
TRBJ1-2	TRBV20-1	.	14	TRBD1	TGCAGTGCTAAGCTCCGGGACAGCGTGACGGGCTACACCTTC	CSAKLRDSVTGYTF
TRBJ2-1	TRBV6-2/TRBV6-3	few	15	.	TGTGCCAGCAGTTATCCCCTCCTTGGGTCCAATGAGCAGTTCTTC	CASSYPLLGSNEQFF
TRBJ1-2	TRBV28	.	14	.	TGTGCCATTCTTGATTCGACACTATTTTATGGCTACACCTTC	CAILDSTLFYGYTF